The T cell receptor (beta chain) described here comes from a study of blood T cells in healthy people across ages. Study-wide results and caveats: Expanded clonotype changes were possibly confounded by unknown donor CMV status.

The CDR3 runs to 17 residues. From germline, CDR1 is ENHRY and CDR2 SYGVKD. Germline trimming cut 3 bases from V and 7 bases from J; bases unmatched to any gene: 15. This clonotype appeared many times. Its antigen is as yet unknown. Collection of 8.5 to 10 milliliters of peripheral blood was performed for each donor. Through a sample-barcoded 5' primer and a J-beta primer mix, a second PCR was run for 7 to 11 cycles. TCRdb used MiXCR to reprocess the 5' RACE reads, holding one entry per CDR3 protein. The data show approximately 290,000 distinct CDR3 sequences, roughly a quarter seen once. What was sequenced was blood. V and J are TRBV10-3 and TRBJ2-1, with 7 bases matching TRBD1. The source is a woman aged 70-85 years in good health. The CDR3 spells CAISEKGASLQPNEQFF. The CDR3 DNA follows: TGTGCCATCAGTGAAAAGGGGGCATCTCTTCAGCCGAATGAGCAGTTCTTC.